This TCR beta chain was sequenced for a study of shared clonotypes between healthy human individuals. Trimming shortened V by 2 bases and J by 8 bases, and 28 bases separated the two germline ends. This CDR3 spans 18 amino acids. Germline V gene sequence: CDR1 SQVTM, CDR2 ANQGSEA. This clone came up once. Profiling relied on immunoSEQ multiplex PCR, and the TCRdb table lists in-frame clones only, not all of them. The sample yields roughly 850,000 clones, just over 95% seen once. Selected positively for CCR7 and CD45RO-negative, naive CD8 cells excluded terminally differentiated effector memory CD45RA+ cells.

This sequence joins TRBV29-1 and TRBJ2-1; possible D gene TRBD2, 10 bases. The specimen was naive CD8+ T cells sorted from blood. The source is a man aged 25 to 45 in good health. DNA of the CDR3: TGCAGCGTTGAAATCCGGGACAGGGAGCTAGCGGGAGTCTATGAGCAGTTCTTC. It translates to CSVEIRDRELAGVYEQFF.